Listed below are T cell receptor beta chains from one sample, sequenced in a study of neurological immune-mediated disorders. TCRdb ran MiXCR on the 5' RACE reads and lists one entry per CDR3 protein. The profile covers over 55,000 distinct CDR3 sequences, with roughly 10% appearing a single time and around 13% taken by the ten largest. The sample taken for sequencing was PBMCs. These receptors were collected from a man in his thirties or forties in good health. Each CDR3 is given with its conserved first and last residue.

>TRBV7-2|TRBJ2-2
CASSSRQDTGELFF
>TRBV6-5|TRBJ2-7
CASSPTELSYEQYF
>TRBV15|TRBJ2-7
CATSRGTGGTYEQYF
>TRBV4-1|TRBJ2-5
CTSSPSGRATETQYF
>TRBV5-1|TRBJ2-3
CASSTGTPIGTDTQYF
>TRBV10-1|TRBJ2-1
CASSESYDEQFF
>TRBV4-1|TRBJ1-1
CASSPRGVDAEAFF
>TRBV24-1|TRBJ2-1
CATSDFRVDNEQFF
>TRBV27|TRBJ2-1
CASSPAAYNEQFF
>TRBV10-3|TRBJ2-7
CAISGQATEYEQYF
>TRBV20-1|TRBJ2-3
CSARDGPSGFTDTQYF
>TRBV29-1|TRBJ2-7
CSVETQAYEQYF
>TRBV18|TRBJ2-4
CASSPGTSGILAKNIQYF
>TRBV12-3/TRBV12-4|TRBJ1-1
CASTFVGGVNTEAFF
>TRBV4-1|TRBJ2-1
CASSQGGGRPHNEQFF
>TRBV3-1|TRBJ2-5
CASSQDMGEDSFFGTQYF
>TRBV7-7|TRBJ2-7
CASSLGGGGSGEQYF
>TRBV6-5|TRBJ2-7
CASSYLGQFYEQYF
>TRBV7-2|TRBJ2-5
CASSQGSSSGRAETQYF
>TRBV5-1|TRBJ1-4
CASSLRFAGINEKLFF
>TRBV5-6|TRBJ1-2
CASSAPVVNYGYTF
>TRBV3-1|TRBJ2-7
CASTKGRGQNEQYF
>TRBV7-8|TRBJ2-5
CASSLSSSGRFLSVWETQYF
>TRBV6-1|TRBJ2-7
CASSTGTSGRHEQYF
>TRBV5-1|TRBJ2-1
CASSSQGAPDNEQFF
>TRBV29-1|TRBJ2-1
CSVLAGVRAEQFF
>TRBV9|TRBJ1-1
CASSESGTANTEAFF
>TRBV10-1|TRBJ2-3
CASSRQGSTDTQYF
>TRBV7-2|TRBJ1-4
CASSFLTGYVEKLFF
>TRBV12-3/TRBV12-4|TRBJ2-5
CASRRRGSQETQYF